The 16 T cell receptor beta chains given below trace back to one sample, sequenced in a study of T-cell reconstitution after alpha-beta-depleted transplantation in children (dated by TCRdb to the mid-2010s). In the paper's terms, the treatment or condition label means: allogeneic hematopoietic cell transplantation with graft depleted of TCRalphabeta T cells and CD19 B cells. The library came from PCR. Instrument on record: Illumina HiSeq 2500. TCR libraries were prepared with molecular barcoding, using unique molecular identifiers to normalize TCRbeta repertoire quantification. In TCRdb, the public reads were trimmed at Q25 with fastp and aligned with MiXCR, with productive beta chains retained. For every CDR3 protein sequence, its rows merge into one entry that carries the most common genes and DNA. The sample data list 25,000 to 30,000 distinct CDR3 sequences, and 5% to 7% of these were observed just once. Of the sample, 5.5% to 7% is held by the ten largest clones.

Sample: PBMCs, mostly from graft donor cells, taken 180 days after TCRalphabeta/CD19-depleted stem cell transplant. These receptors were collected from a male patient aged 5 to 17 who had a stem cell transplant for acute myeloid leukemia, so the T cells may come from the graft donor.

At least ten counts were recorded for this clonotype. The chain combines TRBV5-8 with TRBJ1-5; D remains ambiguous. V was clipped by 0 bases and J by 3 bases, with 7 bases between them. From germline, CDR1 is SGHTS and CDR2 YDEGEE. The CDR3 has 14 residues. CDR3 loop: CASSLAGNNQPQHF. The CDR3 nucleotides are TGTGCCAGCAGCTTGGCAGGAAACAATCAGCCCCAGCATTTT.

This clonotype was seen a few times. The CDR3 DNA follows: TGTGCCAGCGGCCCCCGGTTGCGCTCCTACAATGAGCAGTTCTTC. It encodes CASGPRLRSYNEQFF. The chain combines TRBV13 with TRBJ2-1; D is ambiguous. This CDR3 comprises 15 residues. Per germline, CDR1 PRHDT and CDR2 FYEKMQ (reference sequence). V lost 8 bases and J 0 bases, leaving 14 bases between the germline ends.

This clonotype was counted ten times or more. The chain uses TRBV28 and TRBJ2-3; D possibly corresponds to TRBD1 (5 bases). The CDR3 extends over 12 amino acids. Germline CDR1 MDHEN, CDR2 SYDVKM. The germline V and J ends were trimmed by 5 bases and 6 bases, with 9 bases remaining between them. Here the CDR3 reads CASSVRVDTQYF. CDR3 nucleotides: TGTGCCAGCAGTGTCAGGGTGGATACGCAGTATTTT.

This clonotype has a count of ten or more. This chain uses TRBV28 with TRBJ2-7; TRBD1 might be the D (7 bases). Trimming removed 4 bases from V and 3 bases from J, with 10 bases in between. Germline V gene lookup returns CDR1 MDHEN and CDR2 SYDVKM. The CDR3 is 13 amino acids. The CDR3 loop is CASSSGGFYEQYF. The CDR3 DNA sequence: TGTGCCAGCAGTTCAGGGGGGTTCTACGAGCAGTACTTC.

This clonotype was seen at least ten times. CDR3 amino acids: CASSVSRQPQHF. CDR3 in DNA: TGTGCCAGCAGCGTAAGCAGGCAGCCCCAGCATTTT. The rearrangement links TRBV12-3 or TRBV12-4 to TRBJ1-5; no definite D call. The CDR3 sequence is 12 residues long. V gave up 6 bases and J gave up 7 bases, with 10 bases separating them.

In its sample, this clonotype was seen many times. This rearrangement joins TRBV20-1 to TRBJ1-2, with 7 bases lining up with TRBD1. The CDR3 spans 13 residues. The J segment lost 3 bases and the V segment lost 6 bases, leaving 7 bases of the junction unmatched. From germline, CDR1 is DFQATT and CDR2 SNEGSKA (reference sequence). This CDR3 reads CSAGTDFYYGYTF. DNA for the CDR3: TGCAGTGCCGGGACAGACTTTTACTATGGCTACACCTTC.

This clonotype was seen at least ten times. The J gene is TRBJ2-3, the V gene TRBV7-6; TRBD2 matches 10 bases. Germline-derived CDR1 and CDR2 are SGHVS and FNYEAQ. With 3 bases clipped from V and 2 bases from J, the junction kept 5 bases outside the gene matches. CDR3 length: 16 amino acids. In DNA form, the CDR3 reads TGTGCCAGCAGCTTTCTAGCGGGGGTTTACACAGATACGCAGTATTTT. As protein: CASSFLAGVYTDTQYF.

This clonotype has a count of ten or more. The rearrangement joins TRBV12-3 or TRBV12-4 to TRBJ2-7; 9 positions agree with TRBD1. CDR3 length: 11 amino acids. V shed 9 bases and J 11 bases; nucleotides not matched to a gene: 8. CDR3 sequence (DNA): TGTGCCAGGGGGGTTGGGGACAGGGAGTACGTC. It yields the protein CARGVGDREYV.

Many counts were recorded for this clonotype. CDR3: CASLSGYTYEQYF. DNA for the CDR3: TGTGCCAGTCTTAGCGGGTACACCTACGAGCAGTACTTC. The chain couples TRBV28 to TRBJ2-7, with 7 bases lining up with TRBD2. Losses at the gene ends were 9 bases for V and 2 bases for J; bases not matched to a gene: 7. Germline V gives CDR1 MDHEN, CDR2 SYDVKM. There are 13 residues in the CDR3.

At least ten counts were recorded for this clonotype. The rearrangement links TRBV7-9 to TRBJ2-4; D is ambiguous. This CDR3 is 13 amino acids long. The V end was cut by 6 bases, the J end by 6 bases, with 12 bases between. Looked up from germline, CDR1 is SEHNR and CDR2 is FQNEAQ (reference sequence). This CDR3 is CASRHTLGNIQYF. Written as DNA, the CDR3 is TGTGCCAGCAGACACACCCTGGGAAACATTCAGTACTTC. The variable domain in full, completed from reference TRBV7-9 and TRBJ2-4, reads DTGVSQNPRHKITKRGQNVTFRCDPISEHNRLYWYRQTLGQGPEFLTYFQNEAQLEKSRLLSDRFSAERPKGSFSTLEIQRTEQGDSAMYLCASRHTLGNIQYFGAGTRLSVL.

This clonotype was recorded at least ten times. The V gene is TRBV5-1, the J gene TRBJ1-1, with 9 bases lining up with TRBD1. CDR3 length: 16 residues. The germline V gene encodes CDR1 SGHRS and CDR2 YFSETQ. Trimming removed 4 bases from V and 1 base from J; junction bases left unmatched: 8. The CDR3 is CASSPLRDRANTEAFF. The CDR3 DNA follows: TGCGCCAGCAGCCCGTTAAGGGACAGGGCGAACACTGAAGCTTTCTTT.

This clonotype was found many times. The chain links TRBV4-2 to TRBJ1-3; D gene unclear. The germline V gene encodes CDR1 LGHNA and CDR2 YNFKEQ. The V end was cut by 4 bases, the J end by 0 bases, with 19 bases between. CDR3 size: 18 residues. The CDR3 nucleotides read TGTGCCAGCAGCCGATCGACGGTGAACCTCGGCTCTGGAAACACCATATATTTT. Its translation: CASSRSTVNLGSGNTIYF.

This clonotype was observed at least ten times. The V call is TRBV2, the J call TRBJ1-3, with TRBD1 as a possible D gene (5 bases). This CDR3 comprises 13 residues. Germline V gene data show CDR1 as SNHLY and CDR2 as FYNNEI. V gave up 10 bases and J gave up 3 bases, with 13 bases separating them. CDR3 sequence: CANYQGGGNTIYF. CDR3 DNA sequence: TGTGCCAACTATCAGGGTGGTGGAAACACCATATATTTT.

The chain couples TRBV5-1 to TRBJ2-1; D may be TRBD1 or TRBD2 (6 bases each). V lost 2 bases, J lost 2 bases, and 11 bases lay in between. CDR1 and CDR2 (germline): SGHRS, YFSETQ. This CDR3 has 15 residues. The CDR3 bases are TGCGCCAGCAGCTTAGCGGAGGGGGCCTACAATGAGCAGTTCTTC. Residues: CASSLAEGAYNEQFF.

This clonotype was recorded many times. V is TRBV28 and J is TRBJ1-2; 11 bases are shared with TRBD1. Per germline, CDR1 MDHEN and CDR2 SYDVKM. The ends lost 5 bases at V and 1 base at J; junction bases unmatched: 9. The CDR3 contains 17 residues. CDR3 nucleotides: TGTGCCAGCAGTAATAACTATGGGACAGGGGGTAACTATGGCTACACCTTC. Amino acids: CASSNNYGTGGNYGYTF.

The V and J genes are TRBV5-8 and TRBJ2-5; no clear D gene. The germline CDR1 and CDR2 sequences are SGHTS and YDEGEE. The CDR3 extends over 14 amino acids. V was cut by 4 bases and J by 3 bases, with 13 bases left in between. CDR3 in amino acids: CASSPGRRKETQYF. The CDR3 nucleotides are TGTGCCAGCAGCCCTGGGCGTAGAAAAGAGACCCAGTACTTC.